Below, one T cell receptor (beta chain) is given with its context. This sample was taken from a study of blood T cell repertoires in COVID-19. Study-level background: Nucleic acid was either cDNA or gDNA, and it came from T cells, B-cell-depleted T cells, or PBMCs.

The CDR3 spans 15 residues. Germline V lookup: CDR1 SGHTA, CDR2 FQGNSA. V was trimmed by 0 bases and J by 6 bases, leaving 14 bases between them. The method was immunoSEQ multiplex PCR; TCRdb's version includes in-frame clones alone and lacks a portion of them. The top ten clones hold 5% to 5.5% of a sample with more than 300,000 clones, roughly four fifths of them seen once. The material sequenced was PBMCs or T cells enriched from blood (not recorded which). V and J are TRBV7-2 and TRBJ1-2; unclear D gene. This clonotype originated in a woman between 50 and 59 years old who had recovered from COVID-19. DNA of the CDR3: TGTGCCAGCAGCTTAGCCGGGTCTAGGGAGGATGGCTACACCTTC. Its translation is CASSLAGSREDGYTF. Combining the CDR3 with reference TRBV7-2 and TRBJ1-2 gives the whole variable domain GAGVSQSPSNKVTEKGKDVELRCDPISGHTALYWYRQSLGQGLEFLIYFQGNSAPDKSGLPSDRFSAERTGGSVSTLTIQRTQQEDSAVYLCASSLAGSREDGYTFGSGTRLTVV.